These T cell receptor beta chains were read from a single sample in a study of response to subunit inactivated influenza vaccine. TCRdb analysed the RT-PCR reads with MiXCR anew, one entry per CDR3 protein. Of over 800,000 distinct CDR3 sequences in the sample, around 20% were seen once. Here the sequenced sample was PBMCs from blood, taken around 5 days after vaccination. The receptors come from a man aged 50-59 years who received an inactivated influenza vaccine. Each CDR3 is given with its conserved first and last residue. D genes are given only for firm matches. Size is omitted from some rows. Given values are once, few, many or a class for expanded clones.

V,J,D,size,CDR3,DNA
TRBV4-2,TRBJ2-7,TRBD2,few,CASSPKLAGHEQYF,TGTGCCAGCAGCCCGAAACTAGCGGGGCACGAGCAGTACTTC
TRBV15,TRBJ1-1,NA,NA,CATSSGGNTEAFF,TGTGCCACCAGCAGTGGGGGGAACACTGAAGCTTTCTTT
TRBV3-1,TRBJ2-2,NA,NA,CASSQTSLNTGELFF,TGTGCCAGCAGCCAGACCAGTTTGAACACCGGGGAGCTGTTTTTT
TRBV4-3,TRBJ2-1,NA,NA,CASSQGRAPRPHNEQFF,TGCGCCAGCAGCCAAGGGAGAGCGCCGAGACCTCACAATGAGCAGTTCTTC
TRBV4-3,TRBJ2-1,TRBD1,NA,CASSLGTGLWNEQFF,TGCGCCAGCAGCCTAGGGACAGGGTTATGGAATGAGCAGTTCTTC
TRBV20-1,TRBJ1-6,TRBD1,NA,CSARDDRGSYNSPLHF,TGCAGTGCTCGAGACGACAGGGGCTCTTATAATTCACCCCTCCACTTT
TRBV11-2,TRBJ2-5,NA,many,CASSLQGWETQYF,TGTGCCAGCAGCTTACAGGGGTGGGAGACCCAGTACTTC
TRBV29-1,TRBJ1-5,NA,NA,CSVELGHNQPQHF,TGCAGCGTTGAATTGGGACACAATCAGCCCCAGCATTTT
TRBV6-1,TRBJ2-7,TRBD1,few,CASRNVQGIGEQYF,TGTGCCAGCAGGAATGTACAGGGGATAGGGGAGCAGTACTTC
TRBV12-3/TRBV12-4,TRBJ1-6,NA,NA,CASCRGLGSYNSPLHF,TGTGCCAGTTGCCGGGGACTGGGCTCCTATAATTCACCCCTCCACTTT
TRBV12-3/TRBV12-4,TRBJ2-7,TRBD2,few,CASRLAGYEQYF,TGTGCCAGCAGACTAGCGGGATACGAGCAGTACTTC
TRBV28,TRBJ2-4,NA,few,CASSFFPRASPAKNIQYF,TGTGCCAGCAGTTTTTTTCCGCGGGCCTCCCCGGCCAAAAACATTCAGTACTTC
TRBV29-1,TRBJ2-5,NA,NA,CSARGWAERQETQYF,TGCAGCGCCCGAGGGTGGGCGGAGAGACAAGAGACCCAGTACTTC
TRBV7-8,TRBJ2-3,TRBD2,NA,CASSLMGLVGTDTQYF,TGTGCCAGCAGCTTGATGGGACTAGTGGGTACAGATACGCAGTATTTT
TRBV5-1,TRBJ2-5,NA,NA,CASSLLMGGRETQYF,TGCGCCAGCAGCTTATTAATGGGGGGGCGCGAGACCCAGTACTTC
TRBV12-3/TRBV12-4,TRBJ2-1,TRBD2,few,CASSFWRGSYNEQFF,TGTGCCAGCAGTTTTTGGCGGGGGAGCTACAATGAGCAGTTCTTC
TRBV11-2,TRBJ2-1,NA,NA,CASSLFEYGPTLEQFF,TGTGCCAGCAGCTTATTTGAGTACGGGCCGACCCTGGAGCAGTTCTTC
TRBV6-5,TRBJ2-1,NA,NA,CASSYSMGEQFF,TGTGCCAGCAGTTACTCGATGGGGGAGCAGTTCTTC
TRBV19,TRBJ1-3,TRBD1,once,CASSAGQIGNTIYF,TGTGCCAGTAGTGCGGGACAGATTGGAAACACCATATATTTT
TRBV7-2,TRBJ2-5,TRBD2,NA,CASSGGAVETQYF,TGTGCCAGCTCCGGGGGGGCAGTGGAGACCCAGTACTTC
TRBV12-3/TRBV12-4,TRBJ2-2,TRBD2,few,CASSLISAGVVTGELFF,TGTGCCAGCAGTTTAATTTCGGCGGGAGTTGTCACCGGGGAGCTGTTTTTT
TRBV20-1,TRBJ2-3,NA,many,CSASGGHTDTQYF,TGCAGTGCTAGCGGGGGACACACAGATACGCAGTATTTT
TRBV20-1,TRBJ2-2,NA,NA,CSAQTRTGELFF,TGCAGTGCTCAGACGCGCACCGGGGAGCTGTTTTTT
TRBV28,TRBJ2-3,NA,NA,CASSSRKRPLTDTQYF,TGTGCCAGCAGTTCTCGCAAGCGGCCTCTCACAGATACGCAGTATTTT
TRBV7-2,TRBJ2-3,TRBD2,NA,CASSLSGLAGRTDTQYF,TGTGCCAGCAGCTTAAGCGGGCTAGCGGGACGCACAGATACGCAGTATTTT
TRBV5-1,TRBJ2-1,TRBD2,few,CASSPSSGRYNEQFF,TGCGCCAGCAGCCCATCTAGCGGGAGGTACAATGAGCAGTTCTTC
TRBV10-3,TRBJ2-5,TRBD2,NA,CAISGGTSGSYHRETQYF,TGTGCCATCAGTGGGGGGACTAGCGGGAGTTATCATCGTGAGACCCAGTACTTC
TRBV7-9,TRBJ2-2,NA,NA,CASSGGRAGTGELFF,TGTGCCAGCAGCGGGGGGCGGGCCGGCACCGGGGAGCTGTTTTTT
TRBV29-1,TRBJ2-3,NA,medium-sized,CSANRDRGTDTQYF,TGCAGCGCCAACAGGGATCGAGGCACAGATACGCAGTATTTT
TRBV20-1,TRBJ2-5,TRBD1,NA,CSALGGWYQETQYF,TGCAGTGCTCTAGGGGGCTGGTACCAAGAGACCCAGTACTTC
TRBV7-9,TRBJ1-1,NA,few,CASSWEGVGTEAFF,TGTGCCAGCAGCTGGGAGGGGGTTGGGACTGAAGCTTTCTTT
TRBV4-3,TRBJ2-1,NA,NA,CASSQDSGISNEQFF,TGCGCCAGCAGCCAAGATAGCGGCATTAGTAATGAGCAGTTCTTC
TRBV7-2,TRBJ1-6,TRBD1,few,CASSLGYQGDNSPLHF,TGTGCCAGCAGCTTAGGCTATCAGGGGGACAATTCACCCCTCCACTTT
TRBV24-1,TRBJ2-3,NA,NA,CATSDLSGRGLSTDTQYF,TGTGCCACCAGTGATTTGAGCGGAAGGGGCTTAAGCACAGATACGCAGTATTTT
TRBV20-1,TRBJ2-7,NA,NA,CSARDLGSVYEQYF,TGCAGTGCTAGAGATCTAGGTTCCGTCTACGAGCAGTACTTC
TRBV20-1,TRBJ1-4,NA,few,CSARAGNDEKLFF,TGCAGTGCTAGAGCCGGTAACGATGAAAAACTGTTTTTT
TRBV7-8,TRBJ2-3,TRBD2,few,CASSLAGRGGKDTQYF,TGTGCCAGCAGCCTAGCGGGGAGGGGCGGTAAAGATACGCAGTATTTT
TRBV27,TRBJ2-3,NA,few,CASSLPGNLDTQYF,TGTGCCAGCAGTCTACCAGGGAATCTCGATACGCAGTATTTT
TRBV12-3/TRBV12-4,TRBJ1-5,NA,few,CASSLRINQPQHF,TGTGCCAGCAGTTTGCGGATTAATCAGCCCCAGCATTTT
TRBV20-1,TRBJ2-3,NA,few,CSARDPGIDTQYF,TGCAGTGCTAGAGATCCGGGGATAGATACGCAGTATTTT
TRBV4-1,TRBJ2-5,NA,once,CASSQAQTGSQTQYF,TGCGCCAGCAGCCAAGCCCAAACAGGGTCGCAGACCCAGTACTTC
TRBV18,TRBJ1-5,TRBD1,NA,CASSLTGGLNQPQHF,TGTGCCAGCTCCCTGACAGGGGGTCTCAATCAGCCCCAGCATTTT
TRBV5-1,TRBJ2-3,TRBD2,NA,CASSLAISGSTDTQYF,TGCGCCAGCAGCTTGGCCATTAGCGGGAGCACAGATACGCAGTATTTT
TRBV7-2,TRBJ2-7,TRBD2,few,CASSLAGGDYEQYF,TGTGCCAGCAGCTTGGCGGGGGGTGATTACGAGCAGTACTTC
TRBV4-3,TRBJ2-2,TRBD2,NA,CASSQDSPWSGGRNTGELFF,TGCGCCAGCAGCCAAGATAGTCCATGGAGCGGGGGGCGGAACACCGGGGAGCTGTTTTTT
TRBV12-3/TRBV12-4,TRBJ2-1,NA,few,CASSFRTAPREGNEQFF,TGTGCCAGCAGTTTTAGGACTGCCCCCCGAGAGGGGAATGAGCAGTTCTTC
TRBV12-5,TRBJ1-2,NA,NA,CASAAGPLYYGYTF,TGTGCTAGTGCCGCCGGCCCGCTTTACTATGGCTACACCTTC